Only one count was recorded for the clone carrying this T cell receptor (beta chain). No antigen is known for it. V lost 9 bases and J lost 7, with 16 bases in between. Germline assignment: CDR1 SNHLY and CDR2 FYNNEI. CDR3 length: 13 residues. Blood replicates held 0.5 ug DNA, tumor or normal breast around 1.5 ug, two each. Using immunoSEQ multiplex PCR, the repertoire was profiled, and TCRdb retains in-frame clones only, with some absent. This sample carries 25,000 to 30,000 clones, under 75% of them seen once, and the ten largest clones take around 35%. The data belong to a study of early stage breast cancer tumors. Findings and limits, study-wide: Bulk DNA sequencing of unsorted cells missed chain pairing and markers. Enriched TCRB sequences shared across patients were mostly commonly generated sequences.

Sample: blood. The receptor was isolated from a person aged 45-65 years with breast cancer. The V and J genes are TRBV2 and TRBJ1-3; unclear D gene. Here the CDR3 reads CASRVDNANTIYF. In DNA form, the CDR3 reads TGTGCCAGTAGAGTAGACAACGCGAACACCATATATTTT. The variable domain in full, completed from reference TRBV2 and TRBJ1-3, reads EPEVTQTPSHQVTQMGQEVILRCVPISNHLYFYWYRQILGQKVEFLVSFYNNEISEKSEIFDDQFSVERPDGSNFTLKIRSTKLEDSAMYFCASRVDNANTIYFGEGSWLTVV.